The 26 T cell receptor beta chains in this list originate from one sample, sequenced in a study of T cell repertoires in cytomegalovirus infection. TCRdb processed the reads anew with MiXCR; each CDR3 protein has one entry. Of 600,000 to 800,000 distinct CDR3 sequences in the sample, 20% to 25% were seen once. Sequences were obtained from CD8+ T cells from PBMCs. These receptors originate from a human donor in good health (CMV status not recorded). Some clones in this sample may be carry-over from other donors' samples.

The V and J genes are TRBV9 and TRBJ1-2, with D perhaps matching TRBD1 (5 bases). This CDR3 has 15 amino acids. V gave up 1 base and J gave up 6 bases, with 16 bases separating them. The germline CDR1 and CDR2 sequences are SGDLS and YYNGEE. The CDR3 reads CASSVPLGRVDGYTF. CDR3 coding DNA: TGTGCCAGCAGCGTACCCTTGGGCAGGGTGGATGGCTACACCTTC.

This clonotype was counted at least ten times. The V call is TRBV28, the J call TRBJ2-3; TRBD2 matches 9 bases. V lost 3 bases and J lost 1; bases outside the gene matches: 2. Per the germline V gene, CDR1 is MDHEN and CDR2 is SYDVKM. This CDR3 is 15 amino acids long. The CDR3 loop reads CASSLERGGTDTQYF. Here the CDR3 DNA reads TGTGCCAGCAGTTTGGAGCGGGGGGGCACAGATACGCAGTATTTT.

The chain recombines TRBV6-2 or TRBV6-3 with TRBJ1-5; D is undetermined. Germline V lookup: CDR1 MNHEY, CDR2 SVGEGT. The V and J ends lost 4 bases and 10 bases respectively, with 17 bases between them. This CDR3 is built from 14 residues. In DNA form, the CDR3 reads TGTGCCAGCAGTTCCTCTTCTAACCTGGTCCCCCAGCATTTT. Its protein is CASSSSSNLVPQHF.

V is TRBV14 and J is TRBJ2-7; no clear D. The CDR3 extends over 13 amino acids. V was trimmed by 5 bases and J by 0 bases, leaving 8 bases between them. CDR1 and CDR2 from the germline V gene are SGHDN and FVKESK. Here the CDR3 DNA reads TGTGCCAGCAGCTCCAGTATCTCCTACGAGCAGTACGTC. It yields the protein CASSSSISYEQYV.

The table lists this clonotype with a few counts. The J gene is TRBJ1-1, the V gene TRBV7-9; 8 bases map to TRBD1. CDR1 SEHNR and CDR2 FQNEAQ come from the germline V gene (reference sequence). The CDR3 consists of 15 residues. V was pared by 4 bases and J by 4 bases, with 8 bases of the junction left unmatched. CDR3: CASSSGQGRRTEAFF. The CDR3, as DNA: TGTGCCAGCAGCTCCGGACAGGGCAGGCGCACTGAAGCTTTCTTT.

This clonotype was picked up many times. CDR3 DNA sequence: TGTGCCGGGGAAGAAGGGCCGGGGAACACTGAAGCTTTCTTT. It yields the protein CAGEEGPGNTEAFF. This rearrangement joins TRBV7-9 to TRBJ1-1; D remains unclear. Germline-derived CDR1 and CDR2 are SEHNR and FQNEAQ (reference sequence). With 11 bases removed from V and 1 base from J, the gap between germline ends came to 17 bases. This CDR3 has 14 amino acids.

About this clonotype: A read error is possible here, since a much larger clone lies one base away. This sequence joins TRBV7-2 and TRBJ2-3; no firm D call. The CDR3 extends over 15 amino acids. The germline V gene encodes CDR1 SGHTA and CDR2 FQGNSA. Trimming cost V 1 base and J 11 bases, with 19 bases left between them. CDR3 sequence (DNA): TGTGCCAGCAGCTTAGAGGCCCCCCCGCCAGGTATGCAGTATTTT. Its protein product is CASSLEAPPPGMQYF.

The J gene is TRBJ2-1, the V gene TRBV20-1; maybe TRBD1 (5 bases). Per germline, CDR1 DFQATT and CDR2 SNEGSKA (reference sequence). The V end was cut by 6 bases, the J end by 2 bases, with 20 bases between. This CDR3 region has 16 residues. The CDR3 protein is CSAAKQVARPYNEQFF. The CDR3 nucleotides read TGCAGTGCCGCCAAACAGGTTGCGAGACCCTACAATGAGCAGTTCTTC.

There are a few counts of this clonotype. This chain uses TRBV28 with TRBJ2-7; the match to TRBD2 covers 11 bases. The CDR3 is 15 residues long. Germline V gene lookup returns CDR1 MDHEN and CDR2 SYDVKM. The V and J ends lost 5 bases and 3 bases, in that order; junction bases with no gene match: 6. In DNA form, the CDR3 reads TGTGCCAGCAGTCCCGCTAGCGGGGGGCTCTACGAGCAGTACGTC. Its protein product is CASSPASGGLYEQYV.

The CDR3 spells CASQTGGRSGELFF. The DNA for the CDR3 is TGTGCCAGCCAGACTGGGGGCCGGTCCGGGGAGCTGTTTTTT. The chain joins TRBV27 to TRBJ2-2; D is perhaps TRBD1 (6 bases). The V end lost 8 bases, the J end lost 6 bases, and 16 bases lay between the germline ends. CDR3 length: 14 residues. The germline V gene encodes CDR1 MNHEY and CDR2 SMNVEV (reference sequence).

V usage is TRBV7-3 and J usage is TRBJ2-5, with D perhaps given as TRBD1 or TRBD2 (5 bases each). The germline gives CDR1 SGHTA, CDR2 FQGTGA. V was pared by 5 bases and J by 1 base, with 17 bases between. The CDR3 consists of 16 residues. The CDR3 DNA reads TGTGCCAGCAGCCCCCTCGGGGCAGTTTTCCAAGAGACCCAGTACTTC. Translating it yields CASSPLGAVFQETQYF.

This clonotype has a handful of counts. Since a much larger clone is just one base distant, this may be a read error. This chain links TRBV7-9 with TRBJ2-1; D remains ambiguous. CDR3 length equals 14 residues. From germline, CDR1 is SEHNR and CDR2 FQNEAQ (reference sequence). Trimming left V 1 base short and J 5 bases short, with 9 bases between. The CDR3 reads CASSLGGFNNEQFF. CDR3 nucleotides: TGTGCCAGCAGCTTAGGGGGTTTCAACAATGAGCAGTTCTTC.

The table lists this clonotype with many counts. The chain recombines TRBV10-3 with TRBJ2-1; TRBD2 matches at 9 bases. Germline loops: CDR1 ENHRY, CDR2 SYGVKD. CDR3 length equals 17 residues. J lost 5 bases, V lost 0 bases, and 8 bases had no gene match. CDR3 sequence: CAISESMASGDHNEQFF. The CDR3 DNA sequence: TGTGCCATCAGTGAGTCGATGGCTAGCGGGGACCACAATGAGCAGTTCTTC.

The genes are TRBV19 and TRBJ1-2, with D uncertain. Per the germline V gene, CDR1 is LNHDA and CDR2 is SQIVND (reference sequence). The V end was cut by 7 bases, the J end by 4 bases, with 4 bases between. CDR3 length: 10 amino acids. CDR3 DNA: TGTGCCAGTAAAGCCTATGGCTACACCTTC. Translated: CASKAYGYTF.

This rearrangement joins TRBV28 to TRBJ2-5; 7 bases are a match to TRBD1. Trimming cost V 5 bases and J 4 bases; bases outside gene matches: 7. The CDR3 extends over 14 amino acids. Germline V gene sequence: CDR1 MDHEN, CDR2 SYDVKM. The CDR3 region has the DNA TGTGCCAGCAGTCCAACAGGGGTAGGAGAGACCCAGTACTTC. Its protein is CASSPTGVGETQYF.

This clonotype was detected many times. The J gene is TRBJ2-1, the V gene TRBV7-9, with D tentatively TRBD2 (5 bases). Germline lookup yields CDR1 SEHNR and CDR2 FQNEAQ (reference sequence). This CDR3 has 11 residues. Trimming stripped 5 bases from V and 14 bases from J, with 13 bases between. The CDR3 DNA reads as TGTGCCAGCAGCCCCGACTATCGAAAGTTCTTC. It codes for CASSPDYRKFF.

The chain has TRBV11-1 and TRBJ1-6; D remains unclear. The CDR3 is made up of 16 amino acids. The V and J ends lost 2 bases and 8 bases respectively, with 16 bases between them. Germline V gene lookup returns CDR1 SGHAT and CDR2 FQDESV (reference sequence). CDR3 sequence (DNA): TGTGCCAGCAGCTTAACTTGGCCTGCCCTCGATTCACCCCTCCACTTT. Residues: CASSLTWPALDSPLHF.

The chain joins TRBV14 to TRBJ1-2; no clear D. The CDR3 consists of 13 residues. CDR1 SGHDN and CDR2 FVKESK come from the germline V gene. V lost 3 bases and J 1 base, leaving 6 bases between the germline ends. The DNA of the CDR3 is TGTGCCAGCAGCCACCAGAATAACTATGGCTACACCTTC. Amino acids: CASSHQNNYGYTF.

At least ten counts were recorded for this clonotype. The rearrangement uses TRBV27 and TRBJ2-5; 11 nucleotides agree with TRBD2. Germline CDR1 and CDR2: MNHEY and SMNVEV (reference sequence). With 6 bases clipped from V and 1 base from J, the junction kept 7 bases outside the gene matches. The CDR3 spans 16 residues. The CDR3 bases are TGTGCCAGCAGACAAACTAGCGGGGGACTCCAAGAGACCCAGTACTTC. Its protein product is CASRQTSGGLQETQYF.

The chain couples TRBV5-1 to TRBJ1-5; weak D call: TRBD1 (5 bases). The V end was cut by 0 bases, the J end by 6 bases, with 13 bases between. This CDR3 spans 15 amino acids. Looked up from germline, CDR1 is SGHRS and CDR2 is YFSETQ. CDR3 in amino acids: CASSLDAREGQPQHF. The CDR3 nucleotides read TGCGCCAGCAGCTTGGATGCCAGGGAGGGTCAGCCCCAGCATTTT.

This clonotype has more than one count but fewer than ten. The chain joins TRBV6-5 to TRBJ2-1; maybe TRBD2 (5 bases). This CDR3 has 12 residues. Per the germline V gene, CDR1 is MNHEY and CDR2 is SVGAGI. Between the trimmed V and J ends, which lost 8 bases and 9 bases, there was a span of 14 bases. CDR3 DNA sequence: TGTGCCAGCGGAACTACCGGAGGTGAGCAGTTCTTC. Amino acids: CASGTTGGEQFF.

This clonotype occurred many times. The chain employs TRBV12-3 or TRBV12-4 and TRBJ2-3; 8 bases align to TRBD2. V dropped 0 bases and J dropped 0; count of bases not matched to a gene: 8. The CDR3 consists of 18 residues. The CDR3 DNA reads TGTGCCAGCAGTTTAGCCACCTTTGCGGGGGGAAGCACAGATACGCAGTATTTT. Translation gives CASSLATFAGGSTDTQYF.

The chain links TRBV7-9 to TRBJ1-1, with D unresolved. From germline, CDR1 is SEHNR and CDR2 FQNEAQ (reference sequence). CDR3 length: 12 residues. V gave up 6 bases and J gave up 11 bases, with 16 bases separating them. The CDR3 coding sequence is TGTGCCAGCAGTCTTGCATCCGGTCCCGCTTTCTTT. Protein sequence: CASSLASGPAFF.

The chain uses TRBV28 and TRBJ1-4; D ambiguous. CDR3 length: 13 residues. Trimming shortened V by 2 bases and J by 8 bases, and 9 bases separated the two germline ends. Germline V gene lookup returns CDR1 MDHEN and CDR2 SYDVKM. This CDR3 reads CASSLGVWEKLFF. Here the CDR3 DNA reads TGTGCCAGCAGTTTAGGGGTCTGGGAAAAACTGTTTTTT.

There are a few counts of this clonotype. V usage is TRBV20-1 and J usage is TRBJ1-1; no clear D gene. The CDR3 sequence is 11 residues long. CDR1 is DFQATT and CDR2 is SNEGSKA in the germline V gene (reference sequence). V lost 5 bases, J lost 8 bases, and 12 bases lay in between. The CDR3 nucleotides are TGCAGTGCTCCCGGACCATTGGAAGCTTTCTTT. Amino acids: CSAPGPLEAFF.

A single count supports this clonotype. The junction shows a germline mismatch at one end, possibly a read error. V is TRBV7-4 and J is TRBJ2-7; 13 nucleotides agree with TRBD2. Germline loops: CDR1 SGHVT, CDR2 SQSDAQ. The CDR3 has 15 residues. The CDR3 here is CANSGRTSGGYEQYF. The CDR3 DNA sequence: TGTGCCAACAGCGGTCGGACTAGCGGGGGCTACGAGCAGTACTTC.